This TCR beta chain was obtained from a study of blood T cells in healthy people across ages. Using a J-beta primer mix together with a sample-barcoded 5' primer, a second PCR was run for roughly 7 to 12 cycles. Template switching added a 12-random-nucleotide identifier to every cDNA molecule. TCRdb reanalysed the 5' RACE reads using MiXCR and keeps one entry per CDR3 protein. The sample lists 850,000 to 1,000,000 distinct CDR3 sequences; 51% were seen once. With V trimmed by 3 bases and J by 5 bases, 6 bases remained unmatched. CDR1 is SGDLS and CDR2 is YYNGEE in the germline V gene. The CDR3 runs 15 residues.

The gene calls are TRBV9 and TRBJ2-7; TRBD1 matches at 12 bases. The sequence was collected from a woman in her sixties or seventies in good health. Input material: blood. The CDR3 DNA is TGTGCCAGCAGCGCCACCGGGACAGGGGGCGACGAGCAGTACTTC. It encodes CASSATGTGGDEQYF.